Listed below are T cell receptor beta chains from one sample, sequenced in a study of CD8+ T cells in alopecia areata. Sequencing used immunoSEQ multiplex PCR; TCRdb keeps in-frame clones, though not all of them. The sample yields fewer than 250,000 clones, under 80% seen once. Sequenced here: CD4+ T cells sorted from blood, sampled between weeks 49 and 50, from a patient treated with tofacitinib. Source of these receptors: a human donor with alopecia areata. The CDR3 runs from the conserved cysteine through the conserved F or W. The D gene is left open where the match is weak. A row's size may be missing; if present it is once, few, many or a size class.

d_call: NA
clone_size: NA
j_call: TRBJ1-5
v_call: TRBV12-2
cdr3_aa: CASRFEAGTPDQPQHF
cdr3_nt: TGTGCAAGTCGCTTTGAAGCCGGGACTCCCGATCAGCCCCAGCATTTT

d_call: TRBD1
clone_size: NA
j_call: TRBJ2-3
v_call: TRBV10-3
cdr3_aa: CAISPRDRATDTQYF
cdr3_nt: TGTGCCATCAGTCCCCGGGACAGGGCAACAGATACGCAGTATTTT

d_call: TRBD1
clone_size: NA
j_call: TRBJ2-6
v_call: TRBV30
cdr3_aa: CAWAHFVDRGHSGANVLTF
cdr3_nt: TGTGCCTGGGCCCATTTCGTGGACAGGGGACATTCTGGGGCCAACGTCCTGACTTTC

d_call: TRBD2
clone_size: NA
j_call: TRBJ2-1
v_call: TRBV27
cdr3_aa: CASKTFSGGRYNEQFF
cdr3_nt: TGTGCCAGCAAAACCTTTAGCGGGGGGCGGTACAATGAGCAGTTCTTC

d_call: NA
clone_size: few
j_call: TRBJ1-4
v_call: TRBV6-6
cdr3_aa: CASSFSGTNEKLFF
cdr3_nt: TGTGCCAGCAGTTTTTCGGGGACTAATGAAAAACTGTTTTTT

d_call: NA
clone_size: NA
j_call: TRBJ1-2
v_call: TRBV4-3
cdr3_aa: CASSLAAKGPRGYTF
cdr3_nt: TGCGCCAGCAGCCTGGCGGCGAAGGGGCCACGTGGCTACACCTTC

d_call: NA
clone_size: NA
j_call: TRBJ2-7
v_call: TRBV27
cdr3_aa: CASSLSGLYEQYF
cdr3_nt: TGTGCCAGCAGCCTTTCAGGGTTATACGAGCAGTACTTC

d_call: NA
clone_size: NA
j_call: TRBJ1-1
v_call: TRBV25-1
cdr3_aa: CASTNTAEGAFF
cdr3_nt: TGTGCCAGCACGAATACGGCGGAGGGAGCTTTCTTT

d_call: NA
clone_size: NA
j_call: TRBJ1-1
v_call: TRBV7-9
cdr3_aa: CASSLHLSSNTEAFF
cdr3_nt: TGTGCCAGCAGCTTACACCTTTCTTCGAACACTGAAGCTTTCTTT

d_call: NA
clone_size: NA
j_call: TRBJ2-7
v_call: TRBV29-1
cdr3_aa: CSVSPLVGSYEQYF
cdr3_nt: TGCAGCGTGTCTCCACTGGTCGGCTCCTACGAGCAGTACTTC

d_call: TRBD1
clone_size: few
j_call: TRBJ2-2
v_call: TRBV28
cdr3_aa: CAGRTGNTGELFF
cdr3_nt: TGTGCCGGACGGACAGGGAACACCGGGGAGCTGTTTTTT

d_call: TRBD1
clone_size: few
j_call: TRBJ1-1
v_call: TRBV30
cdr3_aa: CAWSVRAGGQVTEAFF
cdr3_nt: TGTGCCTGGAGTGTACGCGCAGGGGGTCAGGTAACTGAAGCTTTCTTT

d_call: TRBD2
clone_size: NA
j_call: TRBJ2-5
v_call: TRBV6-6
cdr3_aa: CASSPLAGGPETQYF
cdr3_nt: TGTGCCAGCAGTCCCCTAGCGGGGGGACCAGAGACCCAGTACTTC

d_call: TRBD1
clone_size: NA
j_call: TRBJ2-1
v_call: TRBV5-1
cdr3_aa: CASSRQGQGATSSYNEQFF
cdr3_nt: TGCGCCAGCAGCCGCCAGGGACAGGGGGCCACAAGCTCCTACAATGAGCAGTTCTTC

d_call: TRBD1
clone_size: medium-sized
j_call: TRBJ2-7
v_call: TRBV14
cdr3_aa: CASSTGTAQYF
cdr3_nt: TGTGCCAGCAGCACCGGGACAGCTCAGTACTTC

d_call: NA
clone_size: NA
j_call: TRBJ1-1
v_call: TRBV29-1
cdr3_aa: CSVQRGNMNTEAFF
cdr3_nt: TGCAGCGTCCAGAGGGGTAACATGAACACTGAAGCTTTCTTT

d_call: NA
clone_size: NA
j_call: TRBJ1-2
v_call: TRBV30
cdr3_aa: CAWSPLGVGYTF
cdr3_nt: TGTGCCTGGAGTCCCCTCGGGGTGGGCTACACCTTC

d_call: NA
clone_size: few
j_call: TRBJ2-2
v_call: TRBV7-2
cdr3_aa: CASSGQPLGGELFF
cdr3_nt: TGTGCCAGCAGTGGGCAGCCCCTGGGGGGGGAGCTGTTTTTT

d_call: NA
clone_size: few
j_call: TRBJ1-2
v_call: TRBV30
cdr3_aa: CAWSQLGARGNYGYTF
cdr3_nt: TGTGCCTGGAGCCAACTGGGGGCTAGGGGAAACTATGGCTACACCTTC

d_call: NA
clone_size: NA
j_call: TRBJ2-1
v_call: TRBV29-1
cdr3_aa: CSVELRDEQFF
cdr3_nt: TGCAGCGTTGAGTTAAGGGATGAGCAGTTCTTC

d_call: NA
clone_size: NA
j_call: TRBJ2-7
v_call: TRBV7-8
cdr3_aa: CASWGSSYEQYF
cdr3_nt: TGTGCCAGCTGGGGCAGCTCCTACGAGCAGTACTTC

d_call: NA
clone_size: NA
j_call: TRBJ1-1
v_call: TRBV5-1
cdr3_aa: CASSDSENTEAFF
cdr3_nt: TGCGCCAGCAGCGACAGCGAGAACACTGAAGCTTTCTTT

d_call: NA
clone_size: few
j_call: TRBJ1-2
v_call: TRBV7-9
cdr3_aa: CASSRMTVTLGYTF
cdr3_nt: TGTGCCAGCAGCCGTATGACTGTAACACTGGGCTACACCTTC

d_call: TRBD1
clone_size: NA
j_call: TRBJ2-6
v_call: TRBV5-4
cdr3_aa: CASSARTGLSGANVLTF
cdr3_nt: TGTGCCAGCAGCGCCCGGACAGGGCTATCTGGGGCCAACGTCCTGACTTTC

d_call: TRBD1
clone_size: NA
j_call: TRBJ2-3
v_call: TRBV29-1
cdr3_aa: CSVVGGPDTQYF
cdr3_nt: TGCAGCGTTGTAGGGGGCCCAGATACGCAGTATTTT

d_call: NA
clone_size: NA
j_call: TRBJ2-1
v_call: TRBV6-5
cdr3_aa: CASSYSGSNNEQFF
cdr3_nt: TGTGCCAGCAGTTACTCCGGGTCCAACAATGAGCAGTTCTTC

d_call: NA
clone_size: NA
j_call: TRBJ2-5
v_call: TRBV23-1
cdr3_aa: CASTPGNRGIQETQYF
cdr3_nt: TGCGCCAGCACCCCCGGCAATCGGGGCATACAAGAGACCCAGTACTTC

d_call: TRBD2
clone_size: NA
j_call: TRBJ2-3
v_call: TRBV29-1
cdr3_aa: CSVAGGTTTDTQYF
cdr3_nt: TGCAGCGTCGCCGGGGGGACCACCACAGATACGCAGTATTTT

d_call: NA
clone_size: NA
j_call: TRBJ2-5
v_call: TRBV5-1
cdr3_aa: CASSSRRGGIIGETQYF
cdr3_nt: TGCGCCAGCAGCTCCCGCCGCGGAGGGATAATCGGGGAGACCCAGTACTTC

d_call: NA
clone_size: once
j_call: TRBJ2-7
v_call: TRBV14
cdr3_aa: CASSRGAHYEQYF
cdr3_nt: TGTGCCAGCAGCCGGGGGGCGCATTACGAGCAGTACTTC

d_call: NA
clone_size: NA
j_call: TRBJ1-6
v_call: TRBV7-2
cdr3_aa: CASSLARSPLHF
cdr3_nt: TGTGCCAGCAGCTTAGCGCGATCACCCCTCCACTTT